This T cell receptor beta chain was obtained from a study of a mutant IDH1 vaccine in newly diagnosed glioma. Study in general: Vaccinations were initiated 4-6 weeks following radiotherapy alone, or were given together with temozolomide cycles. Patients had received radiotherapy, temozolomide, or both previously, most receiving both. Findings and caveats of the study: Variations in leading peripheral T cell clonotypes appeared to have no connection with pseudoprogression.

A remark on this clone: Antigen specificity is unknown.

This CDR3 has 13 amino acids. Between the trimmed V and J ends, which lost 3 bases and 8 bases, there was a span of 10 bases. Per germline, CDR1 LNHDA and CDR2 SQIVND (reference sequence). As to time point: week 23, last vaccination. Vaccination used 300 ug of mutant IDH1 20-mer peptide per dose, with topical imiquimod. The donor cohort comprised cases of new WHO grade 3 or 4 IDH1-mutant, ATRX-lost astrocytoma. TCRdb's table, derived via immunoSEQ multiplex PCR, lists solely in-frame clones and lacks some. In the table there are some 60,000 clones, over 70% of which are singletons. The chain joins TRBV19 to TRBJ1-4; D perhaps matches TRBD1 (5 bases). The material was PBMCs, obtained from a glioma patient whose treatment included an IDH1 peptide vaccine. This receptor was identified in a man aged 35 to 55 with glioma. DNA of the CDR3: TGTGCCAGTAGTATTCAGGGCCGGGAAAAACTGTTTTTT. This gives the protein CASSIQGREKLFF.